The next 16 T cell receptor beta chains were all read from a single sample in a study of regulatory T cells in long-lasting Graves disease (dated by TCRdb to about 2021). Library prep was done by multiplex PCR. Sequenced using an Illumina HiSeq 4000. iRepertoire HTBI primers and Arm-PCR amplification of CDR3 regions were used to construct TCR beta libraries. Through fastp at Q25 and MiXCR, TCRdb rebuilt clones from the public reads, retaining in-frame beta chains. Each CDR3 protein appears once, grouped with its most common genes and DNA. The sample has a few hundred thousand distinct CDR3 sequences on record, about a fifth of them singletons. Of the sample, 7% to 9% is held by the ten largest clones. According to the study, the label for this sample's time point signals: persistent/refractory GD, antithyroid drugs over 5 years with positive TRAb. RNA was extracted from PBMCs in TRIzol for both TCR sequencing and RNA sequencing.

The specimen was peripheral blood mononuclear cells (PBMCs), collected when the disease was refractory, from a patient treated with antithyroid drugs. Receptors originate from a female donor with Graves disease.

About this clonotype: A much larger clone lies one base from this, so it may be a read error. Since no conserved phenylalanine or tryptophan closes the CDR3, a read error is the likely cause. V usage is TRBV10-3 and J usage is TRBJ1-6; D gene uncertain. This CDR3 has 16 amino acids. The V end lost 3 bases, the J end lost 0 bases, and 9 bases lay between the germline ends. Looked up from germline, CDR1 is ENHRY and CDR2 is SYGVKD. This CDR3 reads CAISERESSYNSPLHL. The CDR3 DNA is TGTGCCATCAGTGAAAGAGAGAGCTCCTATAATTCACCCCTCCACCTT.

This clonotype was seen more than once but under ten times. This sequence joins TRBV19 and TRBJ1-5; D not resolved. Germline V gene data show CDR1 as LNHDA and CDR2 as SQIVND (reference sequence). The CDR3 extends over 14 amino acids. Trimming removed 3 bases from V and 0 bases from J, with 6 bases in between. The CDR3 DNA reads TGTGCCAGTAGTATGCAGGCTAGCAATCAGCCCCAGCATTTT. This gives the protein CASSMQASNQPQHF.

The genes are TRBV12-3 or TRBV12-4 and TRBJ2-3; 7 positions match TRBD2. The CDR3 extends over 17 amino acids. V shed 1 base and J 2 bases; nucleotides not matched to a gene: 9. Here the CDR3 reads CASSLGRLAVHTDTQYF. As DNA, the CDR3 is TGTGCCAGCAGTTTAGGGCGGCTAGCGGTTCACACAGATACGCAGTATTTT.

The CDR3: CASSQDHGAHPSTEAFF. CDR3 bases: TGTGCCAGCAGCCAAGATCATGGGGCTCACCCAAGCACTGAAGCTTTCTTT. J is TRBJ1-1 and V is TRBV3-1; D is perhaps TRBD1 (5 bases). Germline V gives CDR1 LGHDT, CDR2 YNNKEL (reference sequence). The CDR3 sequence is 17 residues long. V gave up 0 bases and J gave up 4 bases, with 18 bases separating them.

A word on this clonotype: A clone one base away is much larger, so this may be a read error. The conserved phenylalanine or tryptophan is not found at the CDR3 terminus, so this likely reflects a read error. The V call is TRBV28, the J call TRBJ2-2, with D unresolved. Germline lookup yields CDR1 MDHEN and CDR2 SYDVKM. Deletions cut 2 bases from V and 6 bases from J, with 7 bases between. The CDR3 runs 13 residues. The CDR3 DNA sequence: TGTGCCAGCAGTTTAGGAAGGGCCGGGGAGCTGTTTCTT. Its protein product is CASSLGRAGELFL.

V usage is TRBV7-6 and J usage is TRBJ1-2; the D is unclear. CDR3 length equals 13 residues. The V gene's germline CDR1 is SGHVS and CDR2 FNYEAQ. V was shortened by 4 bases and J by 8 bases, with 14 bases between the two germline ends. CDR3 protein: CASSSVVGSGYTF. CDR3 nucleotide sequence: TGTGCCAGCAGCTCAGTGGTGGGTTCGGGCTACACCTTC.

The rearrangement joins TRBV7-2 to TRBJ2-5; TRBD2 aligns across 7 bases. CDR3 length: 15 amino acids. Unmatched junction bases numbered 6, after V lost 1 base and J lost 4 bases. Germline CDR1 and CDR2: SGHTA and FQGNSA. In DNA, the CDR3 is TGTGCCAGCAGCTTAGTTGCGGGAGTTCGAGAGACCCAGTACTTC. Amino acid sequence: CASSLVAGVRETQYF.

The rearrangement joins TRBV15 to TRBJ1-5, with a weak D call TRBD1 (5 bases). The CDR3 is 13 residues long. The germline V gene encodes CDR1 LNHNV and CDR2 YYDKDF (reference sequence). Trimming took 4 bases from V and 9 from J, leaving 13 bases between them. The DNA for the CDR3 is TGTGCCACCAGCAAACGGGACCAGGGGCCCCAGCATTTT. Its protein is CATSKRDQGPQHF. Full variable domain (rest looked up from reference TRBV15 and TRBJ1-5): DAMVIQNPRYQVTQFGKPVTLSCSQTLNHNVMYWYQQKSSQAPKLLFHYYDKDFNNEADTPDNFQSRRPNTSFCFLDIRSPGLGDTAMYLCATSKRDQGPQHFGDGTRLSIL.

This clonotype has ten or more counts. The chain uses TRBV7-3 and TRBJ2-6; 7 bases are a match to TRBD2. The CDR3 consists of 21 residues. CDR1 and CDR2 (germline): SGHTA, FQGTGA. V lost 5 bases to trimming and J lost 1 base; unmatched junction nucleotides: 20. Written as DNA, the CDR3 is TGTGCCAGCAGCCCAACCCCAATCTTGACTAGCCAATTATCTGGGGCCAACGTCCTGACTTTC. Translation gives CASSPTPILTSQLSGANVLTF.

At least ten counts were recorded for this clonotype. CDR3 nucleotide sequence: TGTGCCAGCAGTTTATACACCTACGAGCAGTACTTC. Translated, it gives CASSLYTYEQYF. The chain couples TRBV28 to TRBJ2-7; D uncertain. V was clipped by 1 base and J by 2 bases, with 3 bases between them. The CDR3 has 12 residues. Per germline, CDR1 MDHEN and CDR2 SYDVKM.

The V call is TRBV5-8, the J call TRBJ1-6; D perhaps matches TRBD1 (6 bases). Germline-derived CDR1 and CDR2 are SGHTS and YDEGEE. The CDR3 runs to 15 residues. V lost 7 bases and J lost 8, with 19 bases in between. CDR3 DNA sequence: TGTGCCAGCGGTGTGGACAGCTCTGGTGATTCACCCCTCCACTTT. Translating gives CASGVDSSGDSPLHF.

This clonotype has a handful of counts. The chain is built from TRBV14 and TRBJ1-6; perhaps TRBD1 as D (5 bases). Germline CDR1 and CDR2: SGHDN and FVKESK. The CDR3 has 13 residues. V lost 4 bases to trimming and J lost 9 bases, with 10 bases between them. The CDR3 is CASSRSGISPLHF. The CDR3 bases are TGTGCCAGCAGCCGGTCAGGGATTTCACCCCTCCACTTT. The full variable domain, with the rest looked up from reference TRBV14 and TRBJ1-6, is EAGVTQFPSHSVIEKGQTVTLRCDPISGHDNLYWYRRVMGKEIKFLLHFVKESKQDESGMPNNRFLAERTGGTYSTLKVQPAELEDSGVYFCASSRSGISPLHFGNGTRLTVT.

This clonotype was seen repeatedly, ten times or more. The chain links TRBV29-1 to TRBJ1-5, with D perhaps TRBD1 (6 bases). CDR1 and CDR2 (germline): SQVTM, ANQGSEA. V lost 4 bases, J lost 1 base, and 11 bases lay in between. This CDR3 has 14 amino acids. CDR3 in amino acids: CSVGAGQSNQPQHF. The CDR3 region has the DNA TGCAGCGTTGGGGCCGGACAGAGCAATCAGCCCCAGCATTTT.

The sample holds a few counts of this clonotype. V and J are TRBV29-1 and TRBJ1-2, with D maybe TRBD1 (5 bases). CDR1 and CDR2 (germline): SQVTM, ANQGSEA. The V end was cut by 3 bases, the J end by 2 bases, with 10 bases between. This CDR3 has 13 residues. CDR3 bases: TGCAGCGTTGATTCCAGGGTCAACTATGGCTACACCTTC. Protein sequence: CSVDSRVNYGYTF.

The V gene is TRBV6-2 or TRBV6-3, the J gene TRBJ1-5; D remains ambiguous. CDR1 and CDR2 (germline): MNHEY, SVGEGT. Trimming removed 5 bases from V and 7 bases from J, with 18 bases in between. This CDR3 has 15 amino acids. The DNA of the CDR3 is TGTGCCAGCAGTCCGTCTCGGGGAGGGAGGCAGCCCCAGCATTTT. Translating gives CASSPSRGGRQPQHF.

This clonotype was counted ten times or more. The chain carries TRBV12-3 or TRBV12-4 and TRBJ1-6; TRBD1 matches at 9 bases. V lost 6 bases and J lost 3; bases outside the gene matches: 12. The CDR3 length is 18 residues. In nucleotides, the CDR3 is TGTGCCAGCAGCTCCGGGACAGGGAAGGAAGGCTATAATTCACCCCTCCACTTT. Translation gives CASSSGTGKEGYNSPLHF.